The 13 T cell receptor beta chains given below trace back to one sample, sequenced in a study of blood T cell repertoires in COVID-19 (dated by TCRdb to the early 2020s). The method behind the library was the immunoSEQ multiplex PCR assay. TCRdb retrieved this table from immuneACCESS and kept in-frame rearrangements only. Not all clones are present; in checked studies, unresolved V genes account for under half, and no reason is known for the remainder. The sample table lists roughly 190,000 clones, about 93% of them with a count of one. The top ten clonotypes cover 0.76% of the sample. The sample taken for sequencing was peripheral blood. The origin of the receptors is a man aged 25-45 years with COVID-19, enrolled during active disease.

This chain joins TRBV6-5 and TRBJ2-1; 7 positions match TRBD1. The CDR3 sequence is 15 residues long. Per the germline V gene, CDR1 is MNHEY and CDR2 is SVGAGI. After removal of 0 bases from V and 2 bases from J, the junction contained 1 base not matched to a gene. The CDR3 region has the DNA TGTGCCAGCAGTTACTCTCAGGGGGCCTACAATGAGCAGTTCTTC. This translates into CASSYSQGAYNEQFF.

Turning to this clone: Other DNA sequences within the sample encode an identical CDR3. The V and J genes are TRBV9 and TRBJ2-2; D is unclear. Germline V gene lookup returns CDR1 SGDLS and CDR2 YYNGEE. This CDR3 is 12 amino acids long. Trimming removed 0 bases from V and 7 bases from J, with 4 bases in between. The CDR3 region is CASSVAGGELFF. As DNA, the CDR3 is TGTGCCAGCAGCGTAGCGGGCGGGGAGCTGTTTTTT.

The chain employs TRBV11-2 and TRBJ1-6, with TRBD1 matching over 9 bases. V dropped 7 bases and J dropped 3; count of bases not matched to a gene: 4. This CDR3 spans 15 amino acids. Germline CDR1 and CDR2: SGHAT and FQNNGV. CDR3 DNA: TGTGCCAGCAAAACAGGGGGCTACTATAATTCACCCCTCCACTTT. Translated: CASKTGGYYNSPLHF.

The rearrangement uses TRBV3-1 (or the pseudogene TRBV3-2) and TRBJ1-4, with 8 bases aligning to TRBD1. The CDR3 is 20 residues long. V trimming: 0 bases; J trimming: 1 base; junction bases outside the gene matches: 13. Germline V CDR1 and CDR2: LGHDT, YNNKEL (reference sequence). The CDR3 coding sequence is TGTGCCAGCAGCCAAGAGATTTCTGGCAGGGGGCGGTTAACTAATGAAAAACTGTTTTTT. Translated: CASSQEISGRGRLTNEKLFF.

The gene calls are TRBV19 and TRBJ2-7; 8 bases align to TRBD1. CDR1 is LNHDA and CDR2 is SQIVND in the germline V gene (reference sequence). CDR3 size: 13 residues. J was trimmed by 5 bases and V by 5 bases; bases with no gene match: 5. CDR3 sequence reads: CASSDWTGNEQYF. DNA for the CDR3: TGTGCCAGTAGTGACTGGACAGGGAACGAGCAGTACTTC.

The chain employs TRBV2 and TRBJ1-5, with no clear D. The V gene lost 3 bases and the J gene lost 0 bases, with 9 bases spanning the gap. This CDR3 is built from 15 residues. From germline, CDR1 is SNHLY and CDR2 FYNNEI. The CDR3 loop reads CASSEGSISNQPQHF. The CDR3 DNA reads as TGTGCCAGCAGTGAGGGCAGCATTAGCAATCAGCCCCAGCATTTT.

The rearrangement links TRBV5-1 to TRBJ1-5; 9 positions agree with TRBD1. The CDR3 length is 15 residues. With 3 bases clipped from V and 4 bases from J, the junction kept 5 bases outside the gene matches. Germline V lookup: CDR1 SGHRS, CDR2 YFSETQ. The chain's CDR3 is CASSWTGDTNQPQHF. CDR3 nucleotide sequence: TGCGCCAGCAGCTGGACAGGGGACACAAATCAGCCCCAGCATTTT.

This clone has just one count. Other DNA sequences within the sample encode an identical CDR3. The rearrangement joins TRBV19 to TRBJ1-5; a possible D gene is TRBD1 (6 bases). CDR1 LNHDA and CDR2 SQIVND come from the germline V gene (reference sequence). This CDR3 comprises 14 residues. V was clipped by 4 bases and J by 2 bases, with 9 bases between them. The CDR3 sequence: CASSRGGGNQPQHF. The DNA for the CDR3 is TGTGCCAGTAGTAGGGGGGGCGGCAATCAGCCCCAGCATTTT.

In DNA, the CDR3 is TGTGCCAGCAGTCACAGCTACTATGGCTACACCTTC. Its protein product is CASSHSYYGYTF. V and J are TRBV2 and TRBJ1-2; no firm D call. CDR1 and CDR2 from the germline V gene are SNHLY and FYNNEI. Trimming pared 5 bases from V and 3 bases from J, leaving 7 bases between. This CDR3 has 12 amino acids.

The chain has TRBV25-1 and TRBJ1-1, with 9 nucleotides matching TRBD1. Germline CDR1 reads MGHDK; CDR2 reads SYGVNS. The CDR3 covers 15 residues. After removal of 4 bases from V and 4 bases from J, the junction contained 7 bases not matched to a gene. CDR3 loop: CASSAGQGSGTEAFF. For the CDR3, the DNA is TGTGCCAGCAGTGCGGGACAGGGTAGTGGCACTGAAGCTTTCTTT. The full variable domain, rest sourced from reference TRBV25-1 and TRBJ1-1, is EADIYQTPRYLVIGTGKKITLECSQTMGHDKMYWYQQDPGMELHLIHYSYGVNSTEKGDLSSESTVSRIRTEHFPLTLESARPSHTSQYLCASSAGQGSGTEAFFGQGTRLTVV.

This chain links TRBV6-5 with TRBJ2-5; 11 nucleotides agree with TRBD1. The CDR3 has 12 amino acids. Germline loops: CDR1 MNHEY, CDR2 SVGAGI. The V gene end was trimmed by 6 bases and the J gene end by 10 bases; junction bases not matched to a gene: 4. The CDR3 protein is CASSRDRGDQYF. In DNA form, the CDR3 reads TGTGCCAGCAGCCGGGACAGGGGGGACCAGTACTTC.

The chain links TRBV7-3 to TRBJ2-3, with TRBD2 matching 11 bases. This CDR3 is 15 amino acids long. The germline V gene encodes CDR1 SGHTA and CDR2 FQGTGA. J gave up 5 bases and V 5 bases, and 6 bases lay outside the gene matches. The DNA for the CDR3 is TGTGCCAGCAGCCGTAGCGGGGGGGCAAGAGATACGCAGTATTTT. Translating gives CASSRSGGARDTQYF.

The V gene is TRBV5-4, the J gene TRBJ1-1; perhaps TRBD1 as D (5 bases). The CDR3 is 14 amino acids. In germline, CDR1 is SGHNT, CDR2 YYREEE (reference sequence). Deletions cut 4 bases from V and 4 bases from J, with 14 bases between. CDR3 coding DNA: TGTGCCAGCAGCGCCAGCAGGGAAAGCACTGAAGCTTTCTTT. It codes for CASSASRESTEAFF.